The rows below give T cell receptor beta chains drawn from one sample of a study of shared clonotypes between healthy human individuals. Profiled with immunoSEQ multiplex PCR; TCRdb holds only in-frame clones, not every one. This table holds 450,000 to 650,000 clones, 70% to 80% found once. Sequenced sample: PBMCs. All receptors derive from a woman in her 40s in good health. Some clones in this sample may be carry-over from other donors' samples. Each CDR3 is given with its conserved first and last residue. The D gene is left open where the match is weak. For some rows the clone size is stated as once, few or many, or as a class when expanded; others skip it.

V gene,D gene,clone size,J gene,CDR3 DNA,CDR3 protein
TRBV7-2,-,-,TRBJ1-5,TGTGCCAGCAGCTTAGTTTCGGGGGCGACTGATCAGCCCCAGCATTTT,CASSLVSGATDQPQHF
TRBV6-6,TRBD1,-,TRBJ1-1,TGTGCCAGCAGTTACTCACCGACAGGGAGGGACACTGAAGCTTTCTTT,CASSYSPTGRDTEAFF
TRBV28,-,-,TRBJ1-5,TGTGCCAGCAGCCCTCCAGGAACCTCTTATCAGCCCCAGCATTTT,CASSPPGTSYQPQHF
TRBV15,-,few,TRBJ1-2,TGTGCCACCAGCAGACCCCTAGAACCCTATGGCTACACCTTC,CATSRPLEPYGYTF
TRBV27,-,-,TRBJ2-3,TGTGCCAGCAGTTTACGCTACAACACAGATACGCAGTATTTT,CASSLRYNTDTQYF
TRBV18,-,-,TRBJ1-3,TGTGCCAGCTCACTCCGACAGATCTCTGGAAACACCATATATTTT,CASSLRQISGNTIYF
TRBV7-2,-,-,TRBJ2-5,TGTGCCAGCAGCTCCAGGGCCTCCCAAGAGACCCAGTACTTC,CASSSRASQETQYF
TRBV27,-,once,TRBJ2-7,TGTGCCAGCAGTTTATCTCATAGACACTCCTACGAGCAGTACTTC,CASSLSHRHSYEQYF
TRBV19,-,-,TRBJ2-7,TGTGCCAGTAGCCCTGACATATACTACGAGCAGTACTTC,CASSPDIYYEQYF
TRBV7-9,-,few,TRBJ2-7,TGTGCCAGCAGCCCACAAAACACCTACGAGCAGTACTTC,CASSPQNTYEQYF
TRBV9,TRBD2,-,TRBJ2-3,TGTGCCAGCAGCCCCAGCGGGAGGTACACAGATACGCAGTATTTT,CASSPSGRYTDTQYF